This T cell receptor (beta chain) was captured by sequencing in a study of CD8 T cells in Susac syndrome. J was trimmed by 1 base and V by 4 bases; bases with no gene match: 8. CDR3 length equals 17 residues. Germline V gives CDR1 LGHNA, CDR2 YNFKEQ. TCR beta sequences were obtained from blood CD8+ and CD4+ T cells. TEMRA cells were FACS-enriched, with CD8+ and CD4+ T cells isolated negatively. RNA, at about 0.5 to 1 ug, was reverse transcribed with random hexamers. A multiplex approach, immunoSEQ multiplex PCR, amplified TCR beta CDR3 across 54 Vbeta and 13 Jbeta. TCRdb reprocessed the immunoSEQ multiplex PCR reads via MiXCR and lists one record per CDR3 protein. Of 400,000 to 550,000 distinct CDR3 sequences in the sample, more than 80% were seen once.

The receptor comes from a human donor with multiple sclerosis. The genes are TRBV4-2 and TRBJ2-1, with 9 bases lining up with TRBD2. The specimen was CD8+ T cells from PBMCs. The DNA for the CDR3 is TGTGCCAGCAGCCTCTTAGCGGGAGAGGGATCCTACAATGAGCAGTTCTTC. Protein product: CASSLLAGEGSYNEQFF.